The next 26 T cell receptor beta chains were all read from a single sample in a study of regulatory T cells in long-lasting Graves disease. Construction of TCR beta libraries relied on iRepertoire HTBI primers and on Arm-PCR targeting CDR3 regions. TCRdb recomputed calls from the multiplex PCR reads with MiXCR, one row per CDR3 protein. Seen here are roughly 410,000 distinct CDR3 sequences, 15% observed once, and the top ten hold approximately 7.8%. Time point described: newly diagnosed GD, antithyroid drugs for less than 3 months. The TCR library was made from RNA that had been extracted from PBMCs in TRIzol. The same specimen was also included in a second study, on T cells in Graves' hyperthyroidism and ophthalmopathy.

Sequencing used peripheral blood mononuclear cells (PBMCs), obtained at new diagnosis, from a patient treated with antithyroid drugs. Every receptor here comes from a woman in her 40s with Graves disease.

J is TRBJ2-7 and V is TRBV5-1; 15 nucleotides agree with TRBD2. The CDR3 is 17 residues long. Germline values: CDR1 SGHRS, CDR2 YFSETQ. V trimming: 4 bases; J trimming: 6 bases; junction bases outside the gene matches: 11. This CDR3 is CASSNGLAGGPGSEQYF. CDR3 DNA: TGCGCCAGCAGCAACGGACTAGCGGGAGGGCCTGGTTCCGAGCAGTACTTC.

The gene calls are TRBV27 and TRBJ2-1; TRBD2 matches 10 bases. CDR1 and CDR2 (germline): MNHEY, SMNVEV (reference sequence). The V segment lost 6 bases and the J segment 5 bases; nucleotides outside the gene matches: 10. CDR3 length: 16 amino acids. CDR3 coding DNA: TGTGCCAGCAGCCTCGGGACTAGCGCCTTAGACAATGAGCAGTTCTTC. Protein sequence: CASSLGTSALDNEQFF.

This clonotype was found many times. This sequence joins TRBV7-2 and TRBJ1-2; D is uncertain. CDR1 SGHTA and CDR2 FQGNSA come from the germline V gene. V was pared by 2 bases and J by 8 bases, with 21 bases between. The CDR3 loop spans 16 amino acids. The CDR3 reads CASSLRGRESSEGYTF. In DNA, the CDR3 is TGTGCCAGCAGCTTAAGAGGACGGGAGAGCTCAGAAGGCTACACCTTC. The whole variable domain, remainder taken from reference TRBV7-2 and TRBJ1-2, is GAGVSQSPSNKVTEKGKDVELRCDPISGHTALYWYRQSLGQGLEFLIYFQGNSAPDKSGLPSDRFSAERTGGSVSTLTIQRTQQEDSAVYLCASSLRGRESSEGYTFGSGTRLTVV.

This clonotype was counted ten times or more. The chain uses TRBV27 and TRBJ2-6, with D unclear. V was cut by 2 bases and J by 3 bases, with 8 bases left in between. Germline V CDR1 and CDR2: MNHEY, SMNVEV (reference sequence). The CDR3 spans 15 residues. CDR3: CASSLASGGANVLTF. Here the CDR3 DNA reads TGTGCCAGCAGTTTAGCTTCGGGTGGGGCCAACGTCCTGACTTTC. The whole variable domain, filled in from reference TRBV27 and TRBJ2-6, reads EAQVTQNPRYLITVTGKKLTVTCSQNMNHEYMSWYRQDPGLGLRQIYYSMNVEVTDKGDVPEGYKVSRKEKRNFPLILESPSPNQTSLYFCASSLASGGANVLTFGAGSRLTVL.

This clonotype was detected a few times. This CDR3 is CASSLDAGETYNEQFF. DNA for the CDR3: TGCGCCAGCAGCTTGGATGCGGGAGAGACCTACAATGAGCAGTTCTTC. The gene calls are TRBV5-1 and TRBJ2-1; 7 nucleotides agree with TRBD2. V trimming: 0 bases; J trimming: 2 bases; junction bases outside the gene matches: 5. The germline gives CDR1 SGHRS, CDR2 YFSETQ. The CDR3 totals 16 residues.

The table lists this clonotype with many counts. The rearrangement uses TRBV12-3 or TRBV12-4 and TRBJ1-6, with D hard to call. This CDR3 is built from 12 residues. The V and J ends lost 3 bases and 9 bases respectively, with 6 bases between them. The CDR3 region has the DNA TGTGCCAGCAGTTTTTTTGGTTCACCCCTCCACTTT. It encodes CASSFFGSPLHF.

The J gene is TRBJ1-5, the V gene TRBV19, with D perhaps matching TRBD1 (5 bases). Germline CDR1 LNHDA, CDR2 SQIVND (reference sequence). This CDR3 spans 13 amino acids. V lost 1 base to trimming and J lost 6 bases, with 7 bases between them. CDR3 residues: CASSIGGAQPQHF. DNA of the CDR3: TGTGCCAGTAGTATAGGAGGGGCTCAGCCCCAGCATTTT. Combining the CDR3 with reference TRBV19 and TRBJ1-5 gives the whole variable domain DGGITQSPKYLFRKEGQNVTLSCEQNLNHDAMYWYRQDPGQGLRLIYYSQIVNDFQKGDIAEGYSVSREKKESFPLTVTSAQKNPTAFYLCASSIGGAQPQHFGDGTRLSIL.

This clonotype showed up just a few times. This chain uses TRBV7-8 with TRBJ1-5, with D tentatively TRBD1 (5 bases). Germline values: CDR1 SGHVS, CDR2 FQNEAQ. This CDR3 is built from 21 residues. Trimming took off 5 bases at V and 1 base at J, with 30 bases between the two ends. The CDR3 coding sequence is TGTGCCAGCAGCCCTTTCCGGTTCCCCCAGGGAATTCGTTCGAGCAATCAGCCCCAGCATTTT. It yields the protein CASSPFRFPQGIRSSNQPQHF.

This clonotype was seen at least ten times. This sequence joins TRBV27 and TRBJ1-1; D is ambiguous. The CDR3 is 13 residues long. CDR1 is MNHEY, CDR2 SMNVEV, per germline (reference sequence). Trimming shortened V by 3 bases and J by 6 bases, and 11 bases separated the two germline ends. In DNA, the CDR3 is TGTGCCAGCAGTTTCCCGGGAGGAGCTGAAGCTTTCTTT. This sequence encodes CASSFPGGAEAFF.

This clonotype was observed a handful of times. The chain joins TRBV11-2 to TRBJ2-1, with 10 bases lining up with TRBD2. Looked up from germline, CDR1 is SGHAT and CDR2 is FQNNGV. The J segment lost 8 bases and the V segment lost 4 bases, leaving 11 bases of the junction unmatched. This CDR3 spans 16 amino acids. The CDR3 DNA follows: TGTGCCAGCAGCTCAGATTTAGCTAGCGGGAGTTATGAGCAGTTCTTC. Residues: CASSSDLASGSYEQFF.

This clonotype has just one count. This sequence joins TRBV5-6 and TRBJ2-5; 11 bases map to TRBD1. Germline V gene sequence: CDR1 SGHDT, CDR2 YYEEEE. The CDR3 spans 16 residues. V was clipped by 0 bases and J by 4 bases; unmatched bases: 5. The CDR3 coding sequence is TGTGCCAGCAGCTTGGGGACAGGGGGCGGAGGAGAGACCCAGTACTTC. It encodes CASSLGTGGGGETQYF.

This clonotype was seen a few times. This chain's CDR3 is CATSREGGYGYTF. For the CDR3, the DNA is TGTGCCACCAGCAGAGAAGGGGGGTATGGCTACACCTTC. The V call is TRBV15, the J call TRBJ1-2, with D possibly matching TRBD1 (6 bases). The CDR3 consists of 13 residues. Germline CDR1 LNHNV, CDR2 YYDKDF (reference sequence). Between the trimmed V and J ends, which lost 0 bases and 5 bases, there was a span of 7 bases.

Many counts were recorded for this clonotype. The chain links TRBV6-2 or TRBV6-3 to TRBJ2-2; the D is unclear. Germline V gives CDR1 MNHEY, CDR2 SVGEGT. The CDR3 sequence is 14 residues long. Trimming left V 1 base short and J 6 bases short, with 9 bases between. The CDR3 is CASSYYSGAGELFF. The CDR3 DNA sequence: TGTGCCAGCAGTTACTATAGTGGAGCCGGGGAGCTGTTTTTT.

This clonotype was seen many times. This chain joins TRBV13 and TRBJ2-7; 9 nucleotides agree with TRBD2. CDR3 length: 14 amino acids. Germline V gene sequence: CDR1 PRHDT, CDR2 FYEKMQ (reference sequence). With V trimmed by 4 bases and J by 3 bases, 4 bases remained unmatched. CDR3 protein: CASSYRTSDYEQYF. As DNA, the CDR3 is TGTGCCAGCAGCTACAGGACTAGCGACTACGAGCAGTACTTC.

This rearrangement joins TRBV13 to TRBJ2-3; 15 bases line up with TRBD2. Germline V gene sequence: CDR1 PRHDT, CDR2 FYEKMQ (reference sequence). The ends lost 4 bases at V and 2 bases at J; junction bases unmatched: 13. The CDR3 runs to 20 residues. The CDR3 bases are TGTGCCAGCAGCTCATTTACCGGGACTAGCGGGAGGTGTGCCACAGATACGCAGTATTTT. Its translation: CASSSFTGTSGRCATDTQYF.

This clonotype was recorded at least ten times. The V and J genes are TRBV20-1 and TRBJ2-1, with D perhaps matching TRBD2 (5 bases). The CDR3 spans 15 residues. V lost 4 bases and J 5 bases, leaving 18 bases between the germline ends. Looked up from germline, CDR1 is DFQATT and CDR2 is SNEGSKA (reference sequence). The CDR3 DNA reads TGCAGTGCTACTACGCTGGAGGCGGTTGACAATGAGCAGTTCTTC. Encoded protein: CSATTLEAVDNEQFF.

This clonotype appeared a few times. CDR3 DNA: TGTGCCAGCAGCCAAGTGAACCCTCGGGACTTCTCCTACGAGCAGTACTTC. Translation gives CASSQVNPRDFSYEQYF. V is TRBV4-2 and J is TRBJ2-7; tentatively, D is TRBD2 (6 bases). V was cut by 1 base and J by 0 bases, with 16 bases left in between. Germline CDR1 is LGHNA and CDR2 is YNFKEQ. The CDR3 runs to 17 residues.

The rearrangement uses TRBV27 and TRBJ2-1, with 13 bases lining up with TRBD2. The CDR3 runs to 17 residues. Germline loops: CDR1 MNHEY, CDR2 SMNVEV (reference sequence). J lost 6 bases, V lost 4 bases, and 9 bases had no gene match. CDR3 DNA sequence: TGTGCCAGCAGTTCCAGGACTAGCGGGAGTCTGGTCAATGAGCAGTTCTTC. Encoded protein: CASSSRTSGSLVNEQFF.

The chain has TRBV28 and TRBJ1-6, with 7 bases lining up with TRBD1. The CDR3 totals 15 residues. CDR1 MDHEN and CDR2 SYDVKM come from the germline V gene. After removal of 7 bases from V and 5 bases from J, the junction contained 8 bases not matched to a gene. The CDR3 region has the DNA TGTGCCAGCAACCAGCGGGACAGAGATAATTCACCCCTCCACTTT. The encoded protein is CASNQRDRDNSPLHF.

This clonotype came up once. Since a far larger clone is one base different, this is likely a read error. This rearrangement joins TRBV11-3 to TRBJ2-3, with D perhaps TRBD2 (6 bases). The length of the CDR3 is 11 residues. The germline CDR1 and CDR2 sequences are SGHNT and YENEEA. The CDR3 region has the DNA TGTGCCAGCGCGGGGAACACTGAATCTTTCTTT. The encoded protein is CASAGNTESFF.

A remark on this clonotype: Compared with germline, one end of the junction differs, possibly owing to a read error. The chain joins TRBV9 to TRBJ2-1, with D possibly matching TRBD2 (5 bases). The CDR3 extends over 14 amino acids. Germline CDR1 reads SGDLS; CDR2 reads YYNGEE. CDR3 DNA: TGTGCCAGCAGCCTCCGGACTTCAACTAATGAGCTGTTCTTC. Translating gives CASSLRTSTNELFF.

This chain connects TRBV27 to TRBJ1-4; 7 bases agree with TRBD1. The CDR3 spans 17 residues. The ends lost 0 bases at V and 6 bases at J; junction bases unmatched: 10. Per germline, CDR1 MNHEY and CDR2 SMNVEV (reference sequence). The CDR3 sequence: CASSLSGDSEAHEKLFF. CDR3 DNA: TGTGCCAGCAGTTTATCGGGGGACAGCGAAGCGCATGAAAAACTGTTTTTT.

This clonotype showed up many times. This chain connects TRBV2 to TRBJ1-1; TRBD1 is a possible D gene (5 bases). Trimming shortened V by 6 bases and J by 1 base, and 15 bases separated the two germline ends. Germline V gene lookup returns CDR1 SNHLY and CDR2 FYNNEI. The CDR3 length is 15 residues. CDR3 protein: CASRPTGLENTEAFF. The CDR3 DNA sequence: TGTGCCAGCAGACCTACGGGACTCGAGAACACTGAAGCTTTCTTT.

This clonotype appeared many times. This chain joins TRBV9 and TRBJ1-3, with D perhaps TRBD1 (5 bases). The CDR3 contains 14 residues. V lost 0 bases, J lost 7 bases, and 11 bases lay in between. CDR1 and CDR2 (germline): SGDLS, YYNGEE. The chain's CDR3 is CASSVAGRGNTIYF. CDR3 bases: TGTGCCAGCAGCGTAGCTGGGCGGGGGAACACCATATATTTT.

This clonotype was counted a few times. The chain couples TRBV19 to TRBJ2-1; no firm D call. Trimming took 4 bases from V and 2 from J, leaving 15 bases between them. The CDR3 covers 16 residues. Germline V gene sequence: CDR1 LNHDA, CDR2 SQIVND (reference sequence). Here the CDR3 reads CASSTSSGRAYNEQFF. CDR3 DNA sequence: TGTGCCAGTAGTACGTCCTCGGGTAGGGCCTACAATGAGCAGTTCTTC.

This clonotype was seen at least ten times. The DNA for the CDR3 is TGTGCCAGCAGCTTAGGATTTGGCAGGGCGCTATGGTCCTTGAACACTGAAGCTTTCTTT. The encoded protein is CASSLGFGRALWSLNTEAFF. The J gene is TRBJ1-1, the V gene TRBV11-3, with D perhaps TRBD1 (5 bases). CDR3 length: 20 residues. Trimming removed 1 base at V and 0 bases at J, with 24 bases between. The germline CDR1 and CDR2 sequences are SGHNT and YENEEA.